Listed here are 27 T cell receptor beta chains from one sample, sequenced in a study of T-cell reconstitution after alpha-beta-depleted transplantation in children. TCRbeta library construction was performed incorporating unique molecular identifiers. In TCRdb, the PCR reads were re-called with MiXCR into one record per CDR3 protein. The table lists around 670,000 distinct CDR3 sequences, 10% to 15% of them singletons, with around 0.79% in the top ten. The specimen was PBMCs, collected before TCRalphabeta/CD19-depleted stem cell transplant. The source of these receptors is a girl aged 2 to 9 with congenital amegakaryocytic thrombocytopenia, due to receive a stem cell transplant.

The V and J genes are TRBV7-9 and TRBJ2-3; D remains ambiguous. V was cut by 10 bases and J by 5 bases, with 10 bases left in between. CDR3 length equals 11 residues. The germline CDR1 and CDR2 sequences are SEHNR and FQNEAQ (reference sequence). The CDR3 nucleotides read TGTGCCACCTCCCCTCAAGATACGCAGTATTTT. Its protein is CATSPQDTQYF. The full variable domain, its missing parts supplied by reference TRBV7-9 and TRBJ2-3, is DTGVSQNPRHKITKRGQNVTFRCDPISEHNRLYWYRQTLGQGPEFLTYFQNEAQLEKSRLLSDRFSAERPKGSFSTLEIQRTEQGDSAMYLCATSPQDTQYFGPGTRLTVL.

This clonotype was recorded many times. This CDR3 is CASSSKQGILNEQFF. The CDR3 bases are TGCGCCAGCAGCTCAAAACAGGGGATCCTAAATGAGCAGTTCTTC. The chain is built from TRBV5-1 and TRBJ2-1, with 7 bases identical to TRBD1. In germline, CDR1 is SGHRS, CDR2 YFSETQ. Trimming took 3 bases from V and 7 from J; bases not matched to a gene: 10. The CDR3 is 15 residues long.

This clonotype was found a few times. This chain uses TRBV15 with TRBJ2-7, with 11 bases fitting TRBD2. The CDR3 contains 16 residues. The V gene's germline CDR1 is LNHNV and CDR2 YYDKDF (reference sequence). V shed 0 bases, J shed 3 bases, and the junction held 4 bases outside the gene matches. CDR3 DNA sequence: TGTGCCACCAGCAGAGATCTAGCGGGAGGCGTCTACGAGCAGTACTTC. This gives the protein CATSRDLAGGVYEQYF.

The chain recombines TRBV3-1 with TRBJ2-3; 10 bases agree with TRBD2. Germline-derived CDR1 and CDR2 are LGHDT and YNNKEL (reference sequence). The CDR3 consists of 17 residues. J lost 8 bases, V lost 1 base, and 12 bases had no gene match. DNA for the CDR3: TGTGCCAGCAGCCAAGTGATCCAGCGGGAGGGCCGAATTACGCAGTATTTT. Encoded protein: CASSQVIQREGRITQYF.

This clonotype was seen many times. The rearrangement joins TRBV7-6 to TRBJ2-3; 9 positions agree with TRBD2. Trimming removed 1 base from V and 1 base from J; junction bases left unmatched: 6. This CDR3 is built from 17 residues. Germline CDR1 SGHVS, CDR2 FNYEAQ. Here the CDR3 reads CASSLGASGVRTDTQYF. DNA of the CDR3: TGTGCCAGCAGCTTAGGGGCTAGCGGGGTCCGCACAGATACGCAGTATTTT.

The sample holds many counts of this clonotype. V gene TRBV6-5 combines with J gene TRBJ2-5; D assignment may be TRBD1 or TRBD2 (6 bases each). The ends were cut back, 4 bases at V and 3 bases at J, with 15 bases in the middle. Germline assignment: CDR1 MNHEY and CDR2 SVGAGI. CDR3 length: 15 residues. DNA for the CDR3: TGTGCCAGCAGTTCAACAGGGAGGCCGGAAGAGACCCAGTACTTC. Its protein is CASSSTGRPEETQYF.

The table lists this clonotype with many counts. V usage is TRBV10-3 and J usage is TRBJ2-5; TRBD2 aligns across 8 bases. V lost 6 bases and J lost 2; bases outside the gene matches: 8. In germline, CDR1 is ENHRY, CDR2 SYGVKD. The CDR3 length is 15 residues. In DNA form, the CDR3 reads TGTGCCATCAGCGTAGCGGGAAAGCCTCAAGAGACCCAGTACTTC. This codes for CAISVAGKPQETQYF.

This clonotype showed up many times. V is TRBV20-1 and J is TRBJ1-3; perhaps TRBD1 as D (5 bases). CDR3 length equals 14 residues. The germline V and J ends were trimmed by 2 bases and 3 bases, with 11 bases remaining between them. Germline V gene data show CDR1 as DFQATT and CDR2 as SNEGSKA (reference sequence). The DNA of the CDR3 is TGCAGTGCTAGACCCAGGGTCGGTGGAAACACCATATATTTT. Translated, it gives CSARPRVGGNTIYF.

This clonotype showed up just a few times. The chain uses TRBV7-9 and TRBJ1-2; D gene unclear. This CDR3 is built from 11 residues. Germline-derived CDR1 and CDR2 are SEHNR and FQNEAQ (reference sequence). Trimming pared 3 bases from V and 8 bases from J, leaving 7 bases between. CDR3 nucleotide sequence: TGTGCCAGCAGCTTCCAAGAGGGCTACACCTTC. Translation gives CASSFQEGYTF.

This clonotype was seen ten or more times. The chain couples TRBV12-3 or TRBV12-4 to TRBJ2-3; D possibly corresponds to TRBD2 (5 bases). The V end was cut by 7 bases, the J end by 4 bases, with 15 bases between. The CDR3 covers 14 residues. The CDR3 bases are TGTGCCAGCACCATCCGCGGGTTTCCAGATACGCAGTATTTT. It encodes CASTIRGFPDTQYF.

This clonotype was recorded a few times. This chain connects TRBV20-1 to TRBJ1-2, with 10 positions matching TRBD1. The ends lost 6 bases at V and 9 bases at J; junction bases unmatched: 10. This CDR3 spans 13 amino acids. Germline CDR1 and CDR2: DFQATT and SNEGSKA (reference sequence). DNA for the CDR3: TGCAGTGCCATGACAGGGGGCGCGGCGAGCTACACCTTC. Protein: CSAMTGGAASYTF.

This clonotype has ten or more counts. The CDR3 coding sequence is TGCAGCGTGGGACAGCTGAACACTGAAGCTTTCTTT. Its translation is CSVGQLNTEAFF. The V and J genes are TRBV29-1 and TRBJ1-1, with 7 bases matching TRBD1. The CDR3 sequence is 12 residues long. V trimming: 6 bases; J trimming: 0 bases; junction bases outside the gene matches: 1. Germline CDR1 is SQVTM and CDR2 is ANQGSEA.

This clonotype has at least ten counts. This sequence joins TRBV12-3 or TRBV12-4 and TRBJ2-1; no clear D gene. The CDR3 sequence is 12 residues long. The ends were cut back, 8 bases at V and 3 bases at J, with 8 bases in the middle. This chain's CDR3 is CASRGLYNEQFF. CDR3 nucleotide sequence: TGTGCCAGCCGCGGCCTCTACAATGAGCAGTTCTTC.

The rearrangement joins TRBV12-3 or TRBV12-4 to TRBJ2-1; TRBD2 agrees at 8 bases. CDR3 size: 16 residues. The trim removed 5 bases at V and 0 bases at J, leaving 6 bases unmatched. CDR3 sequence reads: CASSPRGASSYNEQFF. CDR3 nucleotide sequence: TGTGCCAGCAGTCCGCGGGGGGCGAGCTCCTACAATGAGCAGTTCTTC.

This sequence joins TRBV20-1 and TRBJ1-1; D is uncertain. The germline V gene encodes CDR1 DFQATT and CDR2 SNEGSKA (reference sequence). The CDR3 has 11 residues. Trimming stripped 8 bases from V and 8 bases from J, with 15 bases between. The CDR3 loop reads CSSRRQTEAFF. As DNA, the CDR3 is TGCAGTTCCCGACGGCAAACCGAAGCTTTCTTT.

CDR3 in DNA: TGCGCCAGCAGCTGGAGCCGAAGGGGTTTGGCGACCCAGTACTTC. Translating it yields CASSWSRRGLATQYF. The rearrangement links TRBV5-1 to TRBJ2-5, with D possibly matching TRBD1 (5 bases). CDR1 and CDR2 (germline): SGHRS, YFSETQ. V was pared by 3 bases and J by 7 bases, with 19 bases between. The CDR3 extends over 15 amino acids.

Concerning this clonotype itself: One end of the junction fails to match germline, which may point to a read error. This chain links TRBV12-3 or TRBV12-4 with TRBJ2-5, with D perhaps TRBD2 (6 bases). The CDR3 has 14 residues. CDR3 in amino acids: CASRLAALYGTQYF. The CDR3 nucleotides are TGTGCCAGCAGATTAGCGGCTTTGTATGGGACCCAGTACTTC.

The table lists this clonotype with a few counts. In nucleotides, the CDR3 is TGTGCCAGCAGTCGTTTGGGACTAGAGGCCCACCGGGAGCTGTTTTTT. Its translation is CASSRLGLEAHRELFF. This chain links TRBV12-3 or TRBV12-4 with TRBJ2-2; the match to TRBD2 covers 8 bases. Trimming took 5 bases from V and 9 from J; bases not matched to a gene: 14. The CDR3 runs 16 residues.

The chain is built from TRBV28 and TRBJ1-5; 9 nucleotides align to TRBD1. The CDR3 length is 20 residues. Trimming removed 4 bases from V and 3 bases from J; junction bases left unmatched: 19. In germline, CDR1 is MDHEN, CDR2 SYDVKM. The CDR3 DNA reads as TGTGCCAGCAGTTCCTTATACCGCACTGGACAGGGGAGGGACAATCAGCCCCAGCATTTT. Translating gives CASSSLYRTGQGRDNQPQHF. The full variable domain, its missing parts supplied by reference TRBV28 and TRBJ1-5, is DVKVTQSSRYLVKRTGEKVFLECVQDMDHENMFWYRQDPGLGLRLIYFSYDVKMKEKGDIPEGYSVSREKKERFSLILESASTNQTSMYLCASSSLYRTGQGRDNQPQHFGDGTRLSIL.

The V call is TRBV15, the J call TRBJ2-3; possibly TRBD2 for D (6 bases). Between the trimmed V and J ends, which lost 1 base and 2 bases, there was a span of 10 bases. Germline V CDR1 and CDR2: LNHNV, YYDKDF (reference sequence). The CDR3 runs to 15 residues. This CDR3 is CATSRVPGLTDTQYF. Here the CDR3 DNA reads TGTGCCACCAGCAGAGTCCCGGGACTCACAGATACGCAGTATTTT.

This sequence joins TRBV20-1 and TRBJ2-1; possibly TRBD2 for D (6 bases). The CDR3 sequence is 15 residues long. V lost 6 bases and J lost 0, with 15 bases in between. CDR1 DFQATT and CDR2 SNEGSKA come from the germline V gene (reference sequence). CDR3 sequence reads: CSANPGSYSYNEQFF. The CDR3 nucleotides are TGCAGTGCCAACCCCGGGAGTTACTCCTACAATGAGCAGTTCTTC.

About this clonotype itself: A much larger clone sits a single nucleotide away, making a read error possible. CDR3 sequence reads: CASSQARPPETQYF. DNA of the CDR3: TGTGCCAGCAGTCAGGCCAGGCCACCAGAGACCCAGTACTTC. V usage is TRBV12-3 or TRBV12-4 and J usage is TRBJ2-5, with unresolved D. V shed 5 bases and J shed 4 bases, with 14 bases lying between them. The CDR3 consists of 14 residues.

This chain connects TRBV20-1 to TRBJ2-1, with TRBD2 matching 9 bases. This CDR3 contains 13 residues. Germline V lookup: CDR1 DFQATT, CDR2 SNEGSKA (reference sequence). V was pared by 4 bases and J by 8 bases, with 6 bases of the junction left unmatched. The CDR3 region has the DNA TGCAGTGCTAACGGCGGGAGGGGGGATGAGCAGTTCTTC. It translates to CSANGGRGDEQFF.

This clonotype was observed a handful of times. This chain joins TRBV12-3 or TRBV12-4 and TRBJ2-7, with TRBD2 matching over 7 bases. Trimming at V came to 3 bases and at J to 6 bases, leaving 8 bases not matched to a gene. The CDR3 has 14 residues. DNA of the CDR3: TGTGCCAGCAGTTTTGGGCGGGAGTATGGCGAGCAGTACTTC. Translated: CASSFGREYGEQYF.

The sample holds many counts of this clonotype. This chain links TRBV5-1 with TRBJ2-7; D not resolved. The CDR3 has 16 amino acids. Germline CDR1 SGHRS, CDR2 YFSETQ. Between the trimmed V and J ends, which lost 0 bases and 3 bases, there was a span of 16 bases. The CDR3 region is CASSLGGRTAIYEQYF. The CDR3 region has the DNA TGCGCCAGCAGCTTGGGGGGTAGAACGGCTATCTACGAGCAGTACTTC.

This clonotype showed up many times. The chain has TRBV5-1 and TRBJ1-1; D call uncertain. The CDR3 covers 15 residues. The V end lost 1 base, the J end lost 3 bases, and 13 bases lay between the germline ends. CDR1 is SGHRS, CDR2 YFSETQ, per germline. The CDR3 region has the DNA TGCGCCAGCAGCTTGACTCTTGGGCGGGACACTGAAGCTTTCTTT. Translating it yields CASSLTLGRDTEAFF.

V gene TRBV6-1 combines with J gene TRBJ2-1; the match to TRBD2 covers 8 bases. This CDR3 has 12 residues. CDR1 and CDR2 from the germline V gene are MNHNS and SASEGT. The junction had 7 bases not matched to a gene; V was cut back by 7 bases and J by 11 bases. The chain's CDR3 is CASTSGPVKQFF. CDR3 bases: TGTGCCAGCACTAGCGGGCCGGTTAAGCAGTTCTTC.